The sequence of this T cell receptor beta chain was determined in a study of PD-L1 blockade in urothelial cancer. In the study overall: In 2014 therapy began: atezolizumab 1,200 mg intravenously every 3 weeks. Researchers looked at the blood 3 weeks (second dose) and 6 weeks after treatment began. T cells were recovered from blood samples at a median of around 150,000.

Profiling relied on immunoSEQ multiplex PCR, and the TCRdb table lists in-frame clones only, not all of them. The sample has roughly 74,000 clones; 87% are singletons. Regarding this clone: The antigen remains undetermined.

Study findings and constraints: Expansion of tumor-associated blood clones at 3 weeks was greater in durable-benefit patients.

The V and J ends lost 3 bases and 4 bases, in that order; junction bases with no gene match: 5. There are 15 residues in the CDR3. The germline gives CDR1 SGHTA, CDR2 FQGNSA. The sample here was PBMCs, taken around atezolizumab (anti-PD-L1) treatment. The sequence came from a woman in her sixties or seventies with urothelial cancer. The chain employs TRBV7-2 and TRBJ1-4, with 7 bases matching TRBD1. CDR3 sequence: CASSLSGGNNEKLFF. As DNA, the CDR3 is TGTGCCAGCAGCTTGTCAGGGGGAAATAATGAAAAACTGTTTTTT. The full variable domain, rest sourced from reference TRBV7-2 and TRBJ1-4, is GAGVSQSPSNKVTEKGKDVELRCDPISGHTALYWYRQSLGQGLEFLIYFQGNSAPDKSGLPSDRFSAERTGGSVSTLTIQRTQQEDSAVYLCASSLSGGNNEKLFFGSGTQLSVL.